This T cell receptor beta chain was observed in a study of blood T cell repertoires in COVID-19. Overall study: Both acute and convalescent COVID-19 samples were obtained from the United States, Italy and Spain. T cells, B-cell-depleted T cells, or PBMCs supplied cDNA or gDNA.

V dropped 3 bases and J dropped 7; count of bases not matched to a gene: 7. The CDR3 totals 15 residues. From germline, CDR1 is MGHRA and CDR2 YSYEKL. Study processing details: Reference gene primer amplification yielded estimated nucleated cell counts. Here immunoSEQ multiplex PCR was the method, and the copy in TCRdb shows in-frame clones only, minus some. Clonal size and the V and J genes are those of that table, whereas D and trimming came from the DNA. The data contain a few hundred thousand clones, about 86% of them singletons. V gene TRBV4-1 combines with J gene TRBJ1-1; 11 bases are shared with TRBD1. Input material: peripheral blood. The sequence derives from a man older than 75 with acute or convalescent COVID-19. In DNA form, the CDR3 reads TGCGCCAGCAGCCATCCGGGACAGGGGGTGATTGAAGCTTTCTTT. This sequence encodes CASSHPGQGVIEAFF.